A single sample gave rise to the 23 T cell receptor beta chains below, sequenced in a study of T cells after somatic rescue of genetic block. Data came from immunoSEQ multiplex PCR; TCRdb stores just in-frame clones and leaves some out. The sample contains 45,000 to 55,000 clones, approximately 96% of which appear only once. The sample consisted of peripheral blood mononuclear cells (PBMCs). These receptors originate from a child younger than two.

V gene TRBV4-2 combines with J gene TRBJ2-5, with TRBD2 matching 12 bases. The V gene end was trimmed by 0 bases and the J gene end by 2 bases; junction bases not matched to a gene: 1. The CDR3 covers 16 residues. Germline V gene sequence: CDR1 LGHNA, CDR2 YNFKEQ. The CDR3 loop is CASSQEGLAGQETQYF. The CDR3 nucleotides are TGTGCCAGCAGCCAAGAAGGACTAGCGGGGCAAGAGACCCAGTACTTC.

CDR3 region: CASRPTGNTGELFF. The CDR3 DNA sequence: TGTGCCAGCAGGCCGACAGGGAACACCGGGGAGCTGTTTTTT. V and J are TRBV6-4 and TRBJ2-2, with a possible D match to TRBD1 (6 bases). Trimming stripped 6 bases from V and 1 base from J, with 9 bases between. Germline CDR1 reads MRHNA; CDR2 reads SNTAGT. This CDR3 contains 14 residues.

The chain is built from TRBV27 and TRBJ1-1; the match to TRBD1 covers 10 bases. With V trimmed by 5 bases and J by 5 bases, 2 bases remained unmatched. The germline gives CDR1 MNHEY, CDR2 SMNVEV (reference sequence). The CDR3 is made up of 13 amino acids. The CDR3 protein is CASSGTGATEAFF. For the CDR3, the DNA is TGTGCCAGCAGTGGGACAGGGGCTACTGAAGCTTTCTTT.

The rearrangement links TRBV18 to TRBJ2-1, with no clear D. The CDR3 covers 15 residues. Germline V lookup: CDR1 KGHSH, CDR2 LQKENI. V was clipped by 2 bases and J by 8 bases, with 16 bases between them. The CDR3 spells CASSPARWVNDEQFF. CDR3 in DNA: TGTGCCAGCTCACCAGCAAGGTGGGTGAACGATGAGCAGTTCTTC.

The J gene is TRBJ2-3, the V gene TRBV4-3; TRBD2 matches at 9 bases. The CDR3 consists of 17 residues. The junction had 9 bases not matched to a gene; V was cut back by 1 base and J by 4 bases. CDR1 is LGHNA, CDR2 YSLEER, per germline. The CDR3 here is CASSQGQVAGVADTQYF. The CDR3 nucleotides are TGCGCCAGCAGCCAAGGACAAGTAGCGGGAGTTGCAGATACGCAGTATTTT.

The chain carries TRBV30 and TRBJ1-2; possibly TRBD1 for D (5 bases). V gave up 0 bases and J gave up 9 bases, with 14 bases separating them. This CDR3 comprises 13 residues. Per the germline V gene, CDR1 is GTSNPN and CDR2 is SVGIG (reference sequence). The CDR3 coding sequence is TGTGCCTGGAGTGTACGAGGGCCAGGGAGCTACACCTTC. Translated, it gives CAWSVRGPGSYTF.

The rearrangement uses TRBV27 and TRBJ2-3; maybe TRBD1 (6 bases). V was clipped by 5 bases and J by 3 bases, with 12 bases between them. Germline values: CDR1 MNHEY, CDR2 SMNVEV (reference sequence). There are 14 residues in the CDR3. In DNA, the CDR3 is TGTGCCAGCAGTGGGGCCAGGGGTACAGATACGCAGTATTTT. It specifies CASSGARGTDTQYF.

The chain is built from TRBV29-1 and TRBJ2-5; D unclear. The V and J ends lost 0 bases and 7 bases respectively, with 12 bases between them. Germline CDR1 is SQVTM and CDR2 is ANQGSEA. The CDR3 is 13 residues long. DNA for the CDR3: TGCAGCGTTGAAGATCTTGTTCGAGGGACCCAGTACTTC. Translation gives CSVEDLVRGTQYF.

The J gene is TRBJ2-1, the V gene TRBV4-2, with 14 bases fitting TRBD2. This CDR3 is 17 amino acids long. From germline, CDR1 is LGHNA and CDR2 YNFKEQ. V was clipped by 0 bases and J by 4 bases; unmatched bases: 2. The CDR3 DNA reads TGTGCCAGCAGCCAAGACGGGACTAGCGGGAGTTACAATGAGCAGTTCTTC. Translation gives CASSQDGTSGSYNEQFF.

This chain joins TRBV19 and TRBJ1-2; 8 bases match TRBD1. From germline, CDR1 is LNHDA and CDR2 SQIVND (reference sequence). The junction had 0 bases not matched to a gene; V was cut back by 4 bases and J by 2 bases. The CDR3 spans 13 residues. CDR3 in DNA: TGTGCCAGTAGTACAGGGGGCAACTATGGCTACACCTTC. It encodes CASSTGGNYGYTF.

As DNA, the CDR3 is TGTGCCAGCAGTTACAGGGGCGAGCAGTACTTC. It yields the protein CASSYRGEQYF. V gene TRBV6-5 combines with J gene TRBJ2-7; a possible D gene is TRBD1 (5 bases). The V end was cut by 2 bases, the J end by 6 bases, with 5 bases between. CDR3 length: 11 residues. Germline CDR1 is MNHEY and CDR2 is SVGAGI.

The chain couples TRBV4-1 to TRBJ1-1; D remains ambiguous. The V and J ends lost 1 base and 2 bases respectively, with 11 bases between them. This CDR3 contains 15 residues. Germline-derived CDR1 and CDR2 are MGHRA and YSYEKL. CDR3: CASSQGPHPNTEAFF. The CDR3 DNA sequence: TGCGCCAGCAGCCAAGGCCCTCATCCAAACACTGAAGCTTTCTTT.

The CDR3 spells CASSPRTSGKGEQYF. The CDR3 nucleotides read TGTGCCAGCAGCCCTCGGACTAGCGGGAAAGGCGAGCAGTACTTC. The chain couples TRBV5-4 to TRBJ2-7, with 12 bases fitting TRBD2. Per germline, CDR1 SGHNT and CDR2 YYREEE (reference sequence). This CDR3 contains 15 residues. Trimming at V came to 4 bases and at J to 6 bases, leaving 8 bases not matched to a gene.

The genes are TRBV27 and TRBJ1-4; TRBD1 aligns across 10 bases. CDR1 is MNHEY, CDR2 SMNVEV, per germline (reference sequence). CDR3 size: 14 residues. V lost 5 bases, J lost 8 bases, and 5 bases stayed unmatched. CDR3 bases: TGTGCCAGCAGTGCCGGGACAGGGGTGGAAAAACTGTTTTTT. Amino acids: CASSAGTGVEKLFF.

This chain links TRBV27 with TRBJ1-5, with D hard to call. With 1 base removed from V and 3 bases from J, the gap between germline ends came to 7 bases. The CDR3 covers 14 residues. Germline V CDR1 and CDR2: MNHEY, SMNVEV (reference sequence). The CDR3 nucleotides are TGTGCCAGCAGTTTATACGGATTCAATCAGCCCCAGCATTTT. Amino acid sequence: CASSLYGFNQPQHF.

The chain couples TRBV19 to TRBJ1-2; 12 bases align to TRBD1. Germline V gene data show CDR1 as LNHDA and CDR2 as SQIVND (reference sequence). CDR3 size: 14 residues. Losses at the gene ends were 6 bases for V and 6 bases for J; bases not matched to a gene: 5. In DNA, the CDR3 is TGTGCCAGTAGCTGGGACAGGGGGCGCGATGGCTACACCTTC. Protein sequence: CASSWDRGRDGYTF.

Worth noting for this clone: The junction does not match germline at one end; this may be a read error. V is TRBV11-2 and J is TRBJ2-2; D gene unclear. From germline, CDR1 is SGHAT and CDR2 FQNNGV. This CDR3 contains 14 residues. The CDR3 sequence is CASTLGVYTGELFF. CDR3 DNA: TGTGCCAGCACCTTAGGTGTGTACACCGGGGAGCTGTTTTTT.

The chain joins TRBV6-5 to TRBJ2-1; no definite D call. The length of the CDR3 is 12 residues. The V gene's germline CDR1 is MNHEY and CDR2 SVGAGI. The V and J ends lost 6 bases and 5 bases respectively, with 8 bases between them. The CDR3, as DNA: TGTGCCAGCAGGCGACTGGACAATGAGCAGTTCTTC. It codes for CASRRLDNEQFF.

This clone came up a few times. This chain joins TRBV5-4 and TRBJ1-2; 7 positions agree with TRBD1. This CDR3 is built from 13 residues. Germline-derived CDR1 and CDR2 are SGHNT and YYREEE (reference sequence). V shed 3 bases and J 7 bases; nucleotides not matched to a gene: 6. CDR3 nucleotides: TGTGCCAGCAGCTCGTACGACAGGGTTGGCTACACCTTC. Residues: CASSSYDRVGYTF.

The CDR3 here is CASSLRQGPEGNQPQHF. The CDR3 bases are TGTGCCAGCAGCCTAAGACAGGGGCCGGAGGGGAATCAGCCCCAGCATTTT. The chain employs TRBV7-9 and TRBJ1-5, with TRBD1 matching over 8 bases. The junction had 13 bases not matched to a gene; V was cut back by 5 bases and J by 4 bases. This CDR3 contains 17 residues. Germline V gene sequence: CDR1 SEHNR, CDR2 FQNEAQ (reference sequence).

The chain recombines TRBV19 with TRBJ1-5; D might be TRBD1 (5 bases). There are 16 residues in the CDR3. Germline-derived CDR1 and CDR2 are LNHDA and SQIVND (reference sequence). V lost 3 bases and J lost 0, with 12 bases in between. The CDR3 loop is CASSIGYRYSNQPQHF. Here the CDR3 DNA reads TGTGCCAGTAGTATCGGGTACAGGTATAGCAATCAGCCCCAGCATTTT.

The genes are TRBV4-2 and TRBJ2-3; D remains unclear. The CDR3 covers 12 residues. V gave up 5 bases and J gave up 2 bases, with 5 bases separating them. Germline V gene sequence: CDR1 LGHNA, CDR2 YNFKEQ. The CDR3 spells CASSSNTDTQYF. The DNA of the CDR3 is TGTGCCAGCAGCTCAAACACAGATACGCAGTATTTT.

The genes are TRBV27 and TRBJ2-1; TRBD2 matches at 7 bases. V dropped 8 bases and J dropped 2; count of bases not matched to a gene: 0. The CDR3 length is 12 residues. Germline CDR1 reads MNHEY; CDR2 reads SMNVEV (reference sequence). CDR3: CASGRAYNEQFF. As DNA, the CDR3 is TGTGCCAGCGGGAGGGCCTACAATGAGCAGTTCTTC.